The 24 T cell receptor beta chains presented below share a single source sample, sequenced in a study of cytomegalovirus exposure and HLA in healthy donors. 13 Jbeta primers and 60 Vbeta primers were used for the PCR. Clones were read by immunoSEQ multiplex PCR, and TCRdb kept only the in-frame ones, dropping some. Counted here are 150,000 or so clones, around 78% occurring once; the ten biggest clones make up approximately 1.8%. Input material: PBMCs. These receptors were collected from a woman aged 18-29 years in good health and CMV-seronegative.

This clone was counted a few times. The chain uses TRBV9 and TRBJ2-1, with D maybe TRBD2 (5 bases). The CDR3 covers 16 residues. V lost 0 bases, J lost 7 bases, and 17 bases lay in between. Germline-derived CDR1 and CDR2 are SGDLS and YYNGEE. DNA of the CDR3: TGTGCCAGCAGCGTAGGGGTAGCCGCGGGTTTTAATGAGCAGTTCTTC. It translates to CASSVGVAAGFNEQFF.

In DNA form, the CDR3 reads TGTGCCACTAAAACGGGTTTCAATGAGCAGTTCTTC. This gives the protein CATKTGFNEQFF. This chain uses TRBV5-6 with TRBJ2-1; D unclear. The CDR3 totals 12 residues. Trimming stripped 9 bases from V and 6 bases from J, with 13 bases between. Germline loops: CDR1 SGHDT, CDR2 YYEEEE.

J is TRBJ1-1 and V is TRBV6-6, with no clear D. Trimming cost V 2 bases and J 1 base, with 11 bases left between them. The CDR3 is 15 amino acids. Germline V gene lookup returns CDR1 MNHNY and CDR2 SVGAGI (reference sequence). CDR3 DNA sequence: TGTGCCAGCAGTTACCCACAGAACCCGAACACTGAAGCTTTCTTT. It codes for CASSYPQNPNTEAFF.

The chain joins TRBV5-1 to TRBJ2-7, with D unresolved. V gave up 1 base and J gave up 7 bases, with 6 bases separating them. Germline CDR1 is SGHRS and CDR2 is YFSETQ. The CDR3 extends over 11 amino acids. The CDR3 DNA is TGCGCCAGCAGCTTGACCGGGGAGCAGTACTTC. It codes for CASSLTGEQYF.

V gene TRBV7-9 combines with J gene TRBJ2-1, with 13 bases matching TRBD2. In germline, CDR1 is SEHNR, CDR2 FQNEAQ (reference sequence). J lost 9 bases, V lost 5 bases, and 13 bases had no gene match. There are 17 residues in the CDR3. The CDR3: CASSPRTSGGFGSEQFF. The CDR3 region has the DNA TGTGCCAGCAGCCCCAGGACTAGCGGGGGCTTTGGTAGTGAGCAGTTCTTC.

This rearrangement joins TRBV11-2 to TRBJ1-5; no reliable D call. The CDR3 sequence is 16 residues long. Germline CDR1 and CDR2: SGHAT and FQNNGV. With 0 bases removed from V and 5 bases from J, the gap between germline ends came to 14 bases. The CDR3 is CASSLEEGGLHQPQHF. The CDR3 DNA follows: TGTGCCAGCAGCTTAGAAGAGGGAGGGTTGCATCAGCCCCAGCATTTT.

This clone was found a few times. The chain employs TRBV10-2 and TRBJ2-7, with D tentatively TRBD1 (6 bases). Between the trimmed V and J ends, which lost 6 bases and 2 bases, there was a span of 14 bases. The CDR3 sequence is 14 residues long. CDR1 WSHSY and CDR2 SAAADI come from the germline V gene. Written as DNA, the CDR3 is TGCGCCAGCAGGGACCTGGGGGACACCTACGAGCAGTACGTC. This translates into CASRDLGDTYEQYV.

This chain uses TRBV7-6 with TRBJ2-1; TRBD1 matches 8 bases. The CDR3 runs to 15 residues. The V gene end was trimmed by 5 bases and the J gene end by 1 base; junction bases not matched to a gene: 4. In germline, CDR1 is SGHVS, CDR2 FNYEAQ. CDR3 sequence (DNA): TGTGCCAGCAGCCCCAGACAGGGGTCCTACAATGAGCAGTTCTTC. This codes for CASSPRQGSYNEQFF.

The chain has TRBV20-1 and TRBJ1-5; tentatively, D is TRBD1 (6 bases). The germline V gene encodes CDR1 DFQATT and CDR2 SNEGSKA (reference sequence). Deletions cut 6 bases from V and 10 bases from J, with 10 bases between. This CDR3 has 10 amino acids. DNA of the CDR3: TGCAGTGCAAAACAGGGACCCCAGCATTTT. Residues: CSAKQGPQHF.

The chain uses TRBV11-2 and TRBJ1-1; D remains unclear. The germline V gene encodes CDR1 SGHAT and CDR2 FQNNGV. Between the trimmed V and J ends, which lost 4 bases and 1 base, there was a span of 7 bases. The CDR3 has 13 amino acids. CDR3: CASSSAGNTEAFF. CDR3 DNA sequence: TGTGCCAGCAGCTCGGCAGGGAACACTGAAGCTTTCTTT.

V is TRBV19 and J is TRBJ1-2; D call uncertain. Germline CDR1 reads LNHDA; CDR2 reads SQIVND (reference sequence). With 5 bases removed from V and 5 bases from J, the gap between germline ends came to 18 bases. The CDR3 has 15 residues. The CDR3 spells CASSAYFPGRYGYTF. In nucleotides, the CDR3 is TGTGCCAGTAGTGCGTACTTTCCGGGGAGGTATGGCTACACCTTC.

This clone came up a few times. V and J are TRBV6-1 and TRBJ1-5; no firm D call. In germline, CDR1 is MNHNS, CDR2 SASEGT. The CDR3 consists of 15 residues. The V end was cut by 0 bases, the J end by 5 bases, with 11 bases between. In DNA, the CDR3 is TGTGCCAGCAGTGAAGCGGTGTTCCGGGATCAGCCCCAGCATTTT. Translating it yields CASSEAVFRDQPQHF.

This clone was seen only once. The final CDR3 position lacks the conserved phenylalanine or tryptophan, pointing to a likely read error. The V and J genes are TRBV7-8 and TRBJ1-2; D not resolved. With 3 bases removed from V and 8 bases from J, the gap between germline ends came to 10 bases. The CDR3 is 12 amino acids. Germline V CDR1 and CDR2: SGHVS, FQNEAQ. The CDR3 sequence: CASSFLGQGYTS. Written as DNA, the CDR3 is TGTGCCAGCAGCTTCTTAGGCCAGGGCTACACCTCC.

This clone was recorded many times. This chain links TRBV11-3 with TRBJ1-3; D not resolved. Looked up from germline, CDR1 is SGHNT and CDR2 is YENEEA. Trimming stripped 5 bases from V and 1 base from J, with 9 bases between. The CDR3 totals 14 residues. CDR3: CASSRVRSGNTIYF. CDR3 nucleotides: TGTGCCAGCAGCCGGGTACGATCTGGAAACACCATATATTTT.

This clone occurred a few times. The chain combines TRBV18 with TRBJ2-1, with 10 nucleotides matching TRBD2. V was pared by 3 bases and J by 7 bases, with 15 bases of the junction left unmatched. CDR1 and CDR2 (germline): KGHSH, LQKENI. The CDR3 extends over 18 amino acids. CDR3 sequence (DNA): TGTGCCAGCTCACCCTTGCGGCTAGCGGGAGAAGGGGAAAATGAGCAGTTCTTC. It is translated as CASSPLRLAGEGENEQFF.

This chain uses TRBV27 with TRBJ2-7; 9 bases map to TRBD2. The CDR3 consists of 15 residues. The V segment lost 6 bases and the J segment 3 bases; nucleotides outside the gene matches: 9. Germline CDR1 is MNHEY and CDR2 is SMNVEV (reference sequence). The CDR3 protein is CASRKGTSHVYEQYF. The CDR3 bases are TGTGCCAGCAGGAAAGGGACTAGCCATGTCTACGAGCAGTACTTC.

The chain has TRBV6-5 and TRBJ1-6; D gene uncertain. Germline-derived CDR1 and CDR2 are MNHEY and SVGAGI. Trimming shortened V by 8 bases and J by 5 bases, and 16 bases separated the two germline ends. The CDR3 consists of 15 residues. The CDR3 sequence is CASRAGGLDNSPLHF. As DNA, the CDR3 is TGTGCCAGCCGGGCGGGCGGATTAGATAATTCACCCCTCCACTTT.

The chain has TRBV5-6 and TRBJ2-6; 9 bases are shared with TRBD1. The V and J ends lost 4 bases and 0 bases, in that order; junction bases with no gene match: 5. The germline CDR1 and CDR2 sequences are SGHDT and YYEEEE. The CDR3 consists of 17 residues. In DNA form, the CDR3 reads TGTGCCAGCAGCCTCGGGACAGGGAACTCTGGGGCCAACGTCCTGACTTTC. It yields the protein CASSLGTGNSGANVLTF.

The chain joins TRBV18 to TRBJ1-3; D gene ambiguous. Germline V CDR1 and CDR2: KGHSH, LQKENI. Trimming pared 1 base from V and 3 bases from J, leaving 7 bases between. This CDR3 contains 14 residues. The CDR3 DNA sequence: TGTGCCAGCTCACCACGGAGGGATGGAAACACCATATATTTT. Encoded protein: CASSPRRDGNTIYF.

The CDR3 loop is CASSLRLAGATDTQYF. The CDR3 coding sequence is TGTGCCAGCAGTTTGAGGCTAGCGGGAGCCACAGATACGCAGTATTTT. The chain recombines TRBV28 with TRBJ2-3, with 10 bases matching TRBD2. The CDR3 consists of 16 residues. Germline CDR1 is MDHEN and CDR2 is SYDVKM. The V gene end was trimmed by 3 bases and the J gene end by 2 bases; junction bases not matched to a gene: 5. Full variable domain (rest looked up from reference TRBV28 and TRBJ2-3): DVKVTQSSRYLVKRTGEKVFLECVQDMDHENMFWYRQDPGLGLRLIYFSYDVKMKEKGDIPEGYSVSREKKERFSLILESASTNQTSMYLCASSLRLAGATDTQYFGPGTRLTVL.

The rearrangement links TRBV29-1 to TRBJ2-3; 8 nucleotides agree with TRBD1. Germline CDR1 is SQVTM and CDR2 is ANQGSEA. The CDR3 extends over 14 amino acids. J gave up 1 base and V 5 bases, and 5 bases lay outside the gene matches. The CDR3 loop is CSVRQGSGTDTQYF. The CDR3 DNA reads TGCAGCGTTCGACAGGGGAGCGGCACAGATACGCAGTATTTT.

This clone was picked up a small number of times. This sequence joins TRBV5-1 and TRBJ2-5, with 8 bases identical to TRBD1. The DNA end is more similar to TRBJ2-7, so the J call may be wrong. The germline V gene has CDR1 SGHRS and CDR2 YFSETQ. The CDR3 consists of 16 residues. CDR3: CASSLEAGGSPYEQYF. The CDR3 bases are TGCGCCAGCAGCTTGGAGGCAGGGGGCTCCCCCTACGAGCAGTACTTC.

This chain connects TRBV7-2 to TRBJ2-1; possible D gene TRBD2, 5 bases. Germline V gene lookup returns CDR1 SGHTA and CDR2 FQGNSA. V lost 1 base, J lost 7 bases, and 14 bases lay in between. CDR3 size: 15 residues. CDR3 residues: CASSLVLASFNEQFF. The CDR3 DNA reads TGTGCCAGCAGCTTAGTGCTGGCTAGCTTTAATGAGCAGTTCTTC.

A few counts support this clone. The CDR3 reads CASSSNTGEKLFF. Here the CDR3 DNA reads TGTGCCAGCAGCTCCAATACGGGTGAAAAACTGTTTTTT. The rearrangement joins TRBV7-9 to TRBJ1-4; D uncertain. CDR1 is SEHNR, CDR2 FQNEAQ, per germline (reference sequence). Trimming left V 4 bases short and J 7 bases short, with 10 bases between. The CDR3 is 13 residues long.